These 9 T cell receptor beta chains share one sample of origin, sequenced in a study of OX40 agonist ivuxolimab in advanced cancers. Repertoires were generated with immunoSEQ multiplex PCR, while TCRdb's copy carries only in-frame clones and drops some. The data contain 65,000 to 95,000 clones, roughly 90% of them seen just once; the ten biggest clones take up 8% to 10%. The starting material was CD4+ or CD8+ T cells sorted from blood, obtained in a trial of the OX40 agonist ivuxolimab. These receptor sequences come from an adult with an advanced solid tumor such as melanoma, head and neck, liver or kidney cancer.

The V and J genes are TRBV15 and TRBJ1-2; D not resolved. V dropped 6 bases and J dropped 5 bases, with 16 bases sitting between them. Germline V gives CDR1 LNHNV, CDR2 YYDKDF (reference sequence). The CDR3 length is 14 residues. CDR3 protein: CATRRDRLEYGYTF. The CDR3 DNA reads TGTGCCACCAGAAGGGATAGGCTCGAATATGGCTACACCTTC.

This rearrangement joins TRBV28 to TRBJ1-2; weak D call: TRBD1 (5 bases). The CDR3 has 15 residues. V lost 5 bases to trimming and J lost 7 bases, with 20 bases between them. Germline loops: CDR1 MDHEN, CDR2 SYDVKM. This CDR3 is CASSTPSGGLSGYTF. The DNA of the CDR3 is TGTGCCAGCAGTACCCCTTCCGGGGGTCTGAGTGGCTACACCTTC.

V is TRBV28 and J is TRBJ1-6; the D gene is possibly TRBD1 (5 bases). Germline V CDR1 and CDR2: MDHEN, SYDVKM. This CDR3 is built from 13 residues. The V end was cut by 7 bases, the J end by 10 bases, with 14 bases between. The CDR3 nucleotides read TGTGCCAGCACGAGACAGAATGGATCACCCCTCCACTTT. Translation: CASTRQNGSPLHF. Drawing the rest from reference TRBV28 and TRBJ1-6, the complete variable domain is DVKVTQSSRYLVKRTGEKVFLECVQDMDHENMFWYRQDPGLGLRLIYFSYDVKMKEKGDIPEGYSVSREKKERFSLILESASTNQTSMYLCASTRQNGSPLHFGNGTRLTVT.

The chain carries TRBV27 and TRBJ2-2; 9 nucleotides line up with TRBD2. The ends lost 5 bases at V and 5 bases at J; junction bases unmatched: 9. The CDR3 totals 16 residues. Germline-derived CDR1 and CDR2 are MNHEY and SMNVEV (reference sequence). The CDR3 protein is CASSPLGAGGTGELFF. The CDR3 region has the DNA TGTGCCAGCAGTCCCCTCGGGGCGGGAGGGACCGGGGAGCTGTTTTTT.

This clone was observed once. The gene calls are TRBV4-1 and TRBJ2-5; the match to TRBD2 covers 12 bases. The CDR3 sequence is 17 residues long. J lost 5 bases, V lost 3 bases, and 10 bases had no gene match. Per germline, CDR1 MGHRA and CDR2 YSYEKL. The CDR3, as DNA: TGCGCCAGCAGCCAGAGATCTAGCGGGGGGGCCGGTGAGACCCAGTACTTC. It encodes CASSQRSSGGAGETQYF.

The chain carries TRBV28 and TRBJ1-6; D is uncertain. The CDR3 has 15 residues. V dropped 5 bases and J dropped 6 bases, with 14 bases sitting between them. Germline lookup yields CDR1 MDHEN and CDR2 SYDVKM. The CDR3 region has the DNA TGTGCCAGCAGTCCCTCCGGGCACGGTAATTCACCCCTCCACTTT. This sequence encodes CASSPSGHGNSPLHF.

The genes are TRBV7-9 and TRBJ2-5, with a tentative D call TRBD1 (6 bases). The length of the CDR3 is 13 residues. CDR1 and CDR2 (germline): SEHNR, FQNEAQ (reference sequence). Trimming pared 5 bases from V and 0 bases from J, leaving 7 bases between. CDR3 DNA: TGTGCCAGCAGCCGGGACAACCAAGAGACCCAGTACTTC. Translation gives CASSRDNQETQYF.

A single count supports this clone. CDR3 bases: TGTGCCAGTAGTATAGGCCTACTACACCGGTCCTATGAGCAGTTCTTC. Protein product: CASSIGLLHRSYEQFF. The chain uses TRBV19 and TRBJ2-1; no definite D call. The germline V and J ends were trimmed by 1 base and 8 bases, with 18 bases remaining between them. The CDR3 is 16 amino acids. Looked up from germline, CDR1 is LNHDA and CDR2 is SQIVND (reference sequence).

This clone was observed once. This chain uses TRBV5-1 with TRBJ2-5; D may be TRBD1 (6 bases). Trimming pared 2 bases from V and 5 bases from J, leaving 10 bases between. Germline V gene sequence: CDR1 SGHRS, CDR2 YFSETQ. The CDR3 consists of 13 residues. The CDR3 region is CASSFRTGETQYF. CDR3 DNA: TGCGCCAGCAGCTTCCGCACAGGGGAGACCCAGTACTTC.